One T cell receptor (beta chain) is described in this entry. Its cognate antigen has yet to be identified. The input lacks base qualities; no much larger clone sits a single base away. The V end gives up 4 bases and the J end 5 bases, leaving 4 bases in the junction not matched to a gene. The germline V gene supplies CDR1 SGHTA and CDR2 FQGTGA. The CDR3 has 13 amino acids, counting the end cysteine and phenylalanine. Here the CDR3 DNA is all that survives: 39 bases in frame from base 1. Library preparation used RT-PCR. The sample was run on a NextSeq 550. The raw public reads went through TCRdb reprocessing: fastp at Q25, MiXCR clone calling, in-frame beta chains kept. Every CDR3 protein is listed once, alongside the most common genes and DNA of its rows. The sample table holds about 150,000 distinct CDR3 sequences, of which approximately 24% were seen once. The ten largest clones add up to roughly a quarter of the sample.

The data originate from a study of patients and donors after allogeneic stem cell transplantation (dated by TCRdb to the early 2020s). Sequences were obtained from blood, either unsorted or a sorted T cell fraction (not recorded which). The chain is encoded by TRBV7-3 joined to TRBJ1-2; 7 bases in between match TRBD1. The sequence derives from a human donor who was either an allogeneic HSCT recipient or a stem cell or donor lymphocyte infusion donor (not recorded which). It is not recorded whose cells these are; they may come from a transplant donor. CDR3 protein: CASSYLTGYGYTF. The base sequence is TGTGCCAGCAGCTATTTGACAGGGTATGGCTACACCTTC.